Below, one T cell receptor beta chain is given with its context. This sample is part of a study of CD8 T cells in Susac syndrome. Negative isolation was applied to CD8+ and CD4+ T cells, and FACS enrichment was applied to TEMRA cells. The authors reverse transcribed roughly 0.5 to 1 ug RNA with random hexamers. Each CDR3 protein gets one entry after TCRdb re-called the immunoSEQ multiplex PCR reads with MiXCR. The top ten clones hold around 0.2% of a sample with around 300,000 distinct CDR3 sequences, 89% of them seen once. The length of the CDR3 is 13 residues. The V gene's germline CDR1 is LGHDT and CDR2 YNNKEL (reference sequence). The junction had 5 bases not matched to a gene; V was cut back by 4 bases and J by 16 bases.

The TCR comes from a human donor with multiple sclerosis. The sample consisted of CD8+ T cells from PBMCs. The chain uses TRBV3-1 and TRBJ1-6; TRBD1 matches 12 bases. CDR3 loop: CASSPGTGGILHF. The DNA of the CDR3 is TGTGCCAGCAGCCCCGGGACAGGGGGCATTCTCCACTTT.